These 11 T cell receptor beta chains originate from one sample sequenced in a study of shared clonotypes between healthy human individuals. The assay was immunoSEQ multiplex PCR, and TCRdb's table has in-frame clones only and misses some. This sample has about 980,000 clones; over 75% occur once, and the top ten carry approximately 1.5%. The sequencing sample was made of memory CD4+ T cells sorted from blood. Subset described: CD45RA-negative fraction. The receptors here all came from a man younger than 35 in good health.

In the case of this clone: In the same sample, other DNA sequences code for this CDR3. V is TRBV10-3 and J is TRBJ2-1; 8 bases fit TRBD2. J gave up 4 bases and V 6 bases, and 8 bases lay outside the gene matches. Germline V gene data show CDR1 as ENHRY and CDR2 as SYGVKD. This CDR3 comprises 15 residues. The CDR3 protein is CAIRGTSGGYNEQFF. In DNA, the CDR3 is TGTGCCATCAGGGGAACTAGCGGAGGGTACAATGAGCAGTTCTTC.

This clone turned up a few times. The rearrangement uses TRBV11-2 and TRBJ1-1; D is possibly TRBD1 (5 bases). Germline V gene data show CDR1 as SGHAT and CDR2 as FQNNGV. CDR3 length equals 15 residues. Trimming removed 5 bases from V and 7 bases from J, with 20 bases in between. The CDR3 DNA follows: TGTGCCAGCAGCAAGACAGCGAGGTGGGTGGGTGAAGCTTTCTTT. The encoded protein is CASSKTARWVGEAFF.

This clone was observed a single time. The J gene is TRBJ1-1, the V gene TRBV10-2; D not resolved. The V gene's germline CDR1 is WSHSY and CDR2 SAAADI. Trimming cost V 7 bases and J 1 base, with 10 bases left between them. This CDR3 has 13 residues. CDR3 in DNA: TGCGCCAGCACGTGGGAGGGGAACACTGAAGCTTTCTTT. Its translation is CASTWEGNTEAFF.

Notes on this clone: This sequence is one base from a far larger clone and is likely a read error. This sample also contains other DNA sequences that code for the same CDR3. The chain combines TRBV5-1 with TRBJ2-7, with D possibly matching TRBD1 (5 bases). The CDR3 has 12 residues. The germline gives CDR1 SGHRS, CDR2 YFSETQ. V shed 0 bases and J shed 6 bases, with 7 bases lying between them. The CDR3 reads CASSLEGAEQYF. CDR3 sequence (DNA): TGCGCCAGCAGCTTGGAAGGGGCCGAGCAGTACTTC.

The rearrangement uses TRBV6-1 and TRBJ1-1; D remains unclear. V was pared by 5 bases and J by 1 base, with 11 bases between. This CDR3 spans 14 amino acids. CDR1 and CDR2 from the germline V gene are MNHNS and SASEGT. CDR3 coding DNA: TGTGCCAGCAGTTGGGAAACTGCGAACACTGAAGCTTTCTTT. Translation gives CASSWETANTEAFF.

The CDR3 reads CASSSYTTYTGELFF. In DNA, the CDR3 is TGTGCCAGCAGCTCCTATACTACTTACACCGGGGAGCTGTTTTTT. The genes are TRBV7-2 and TRBJ2-2; no definite D call. Trimming pared 4 bases from V and 3 bases from J, leaving 12 bases between. The CDR3 contains 15 residues. From germline, CDR1 is SGHTA and CDR2 FQGNSA.

This clone was counted once. This chain uses TRBV7-9 with TRBJ2-1; maybe TRBD2 (5 bases). Trimming stripped 5 bases from V and 7 bases from J, with 15 bases between. The CDR3 spans 14 residues. CDR1 is SEHNR and CDR2 is FQNEAQ in the germline V gene (reference sequence). CDR3 in amino acids: CASSHRYSGNEQFF. CDR3 nucleotide sequence: TGTGCCAGCAGCCACCGATACTCGGGGAATGAGCAGTTCTTC.

The count of this clone is one. The chain links TRBV5-4 to TRBJ2-7; unclear D gene. V dropped 1 base and J dropped 5 bases, with 16 bases sitting between them. CDR1 SGHNT and CDR2 YYREEE come from the germline V gene (reference sequence). CDR3 length equals 15 residues. CDR3 coding DNA: TGTGCCAGCAGCTTGACTCCTAGGTCTTGGGACGAGCAGTACTTC. This sequence encodes CASSLTPRSWDEQYF.

This clone was observed once. The rearrangement joins TRBV7-3 to TRBJ2-7; 9 nucleotides line up with TRBD1. Germline V gives CDR1 SGHTA, CDR2 FQGTGA. The CDR3 runs 13 residues. Trimming removed 8 bases from V and 3 bases from J; junction bases left unmatched: 5. The CDR3 is CASAPGQGYEQYF. CDR3 in DNA: TGTGCCAGCGCACCGGGACAGGGCTACGAGCAGTACTTC.

This clone was seen a single time. V gene TRBV11-3 combines with J gene TRBJ2-2, with D tentatively TRBD1 or TRBD2 (5 bases each). The germline CDR1 and CDR2 sequences are SGHNT and YENEEA. The CDR3 length is 14 residues. V lost 5 bases and J 8 bases, leaving 15 bases between the germline ends. The CDR3 region is CASSLGAQNGELFF. The CDR3 DNA is TGTGCCAGCAGCCTCGGGGCACAAAATGGGGAGCTGTTTTTT.

V is TRBV18 and J is TRBJ1-1; tentatively, D is TRBD1 (5 bases). The CDR3 is made up of 14 amino acids. V was shortened by 1 base and J by 7 bases, with 13 bases between the two germline ends. Germline CDR1 is KGHSH and CDR2 is LQKENI. The CDR3 bases are TGTGCCAGCTCACCACAGGGGATTAGGGGTGAAGCTTTCTTT. Its translation: CASSPQGIRGEAFF.